This T cell receptor (beta chain) was sequenced during a study of blood T cells in healthy people across ages. The J segment lost 5 bases and the V segment lost 0 bases, leaving 1 base of the junction unmatched. The germline V gene has CDR1 SGHRS and CDR2 YFSETQ. This CDR3 is built from 14 residues. Primers used in a second PCR of roughly 7 to 11 cycles were a sample-barcoded 5' primer and a J-beta primer mix. TCRdb recomputed calls from the 5' RACE reads with MiXCR, one row per CDR3 protein. This sample yields some 640,000 distinct CDR3 sequences, of which roughly 30% are seen a single time; 15% to 18% belongs to the top ten. This clonotype occurred many times.

The V call is TRBV5-1, the J call TRBJ2-3; TRBD1 aligns across 9 bases. Sequencing was done on a sample of blood. This receptor was obtained from a woman aged 80 or over in good health. The DNA of the CDR3 is TGCGCCAGCAGCTTGGTGGGACAGGGAGATACGCAGTATTTT. Protein: CASSLVGQGDTQYF.